The 13 T cell receptor beta chains in this list originate from one sample, sequenced in a study of blood T cell repertoires in COVID-19. The method was immunoSEQ multiplex PCR; TCRdb's version includes in-frame clones alone and lacks a portion of them. The sample contains about 210,000 clones, over 75% of which appear only once. Sequencing used PBMCs or T cells enriched from blood (not recorded which). The origin of the receptors is a middle-aged man who had recovered from COVID-19.

The genes are TRBV2 and TRBJ2-3; 16 bases are shared with TRBD2. Germline V gives CDR1 SNHLY, CDR2 FYNNEI. Trimming took 6 bases from V and 7 from J; bases not matched to a gene: 7. The CDR3 is 16 amino acids. CDR3 region: CASRSGLAGGPNTQYF. The CDR3 nucleotides are TGTGCCAGCAGATCGGGACTAGCGGGGGGGCCAAATACGCAGTATTTT.

CDR3 nucleotide sequence: TGTGCCTGGAGCCAGAGCGGAGATACGCAGTATTTT. Its protein is CAWSQSGDTQYF. The chain links TRBV30 to TRBJ2-3, with a weak D call TRBD2 (5 bases). Germline V gives CDR1 GTSNPN, CDR2 SVGIG (reference sequence). V was shortened by 3 bases and J by 5 bases, with 9 bases between the two germline ends. This CDR3 contains 12 residues.

The J gene is TRBJ2-3, the V gene TRBV7-3; perhaps TRBD2 as D (6 bases). The V end was cut by 5 bases, the J end by 5 bases, with 17 bases between. The CDR3 loop spans 15 amino acids. Germline V CDR1 and CDR2: SGHTA, FQGTGA. The CDR3 coding sequence is TGTGCCAGCAGCCCCTTTACCGGGACTCGAGATACGCAGTATTTT. Translation gives CASSPFTGTRDTQYF.

The gene calls are TRBV29-1 and TRBJ2-5, with 10 bases matching TRBD1. Per the germline V gene, CDR1 is SQVTM and CDR2 is ANQGSEA. The CDR3 spans 14 residues. The V gene end was trimmed by 5 bases and the J gene end by 5 bases; junction bases not matched to a gene: 8. The CDR3 region is CSVYPTGGVETQYF. The DNA for the CDR3 is TGCAGCGTTTATCCGACAGGGGGCGTGGAGACCCAGTACTTC.

This rearrangement joins TRBV27 to TRBJ1-2; the match to TRBD1 covers 7 bases. The CDR3 runs to 14 residues. Germline assignment: CDR1 MNHEY and CDR2 SMNVEV (reference sequence). The ends lost 4 bases at V and 4 bases at J; junction bases unmatched: 6. As DNA, the CDR3 is TGTGCCAGCAGTTCCCGACAGGGATTCTATGGCTACACCTTC. Translation gives CASSSRQGFYGYTF.

CDR3 nucleotide sequence: TGTGCCAGCAGTGTCAGGGGGTCGGTAAGCGGGAGGGCCTTCTACGAGCAGTACTTC. It codes for CASSVRGSVSGRAFYEQYF. The genes are TRBV2 and TRBJ2-7; 10 bases map to TRBD2. Germline V gene lookup returns CDR1 SNHLY and CDR2 FYNNEI. V gave up 4 bases and J gave up 3 bases; unmatched junction bases: 18. The CDR3 spans 19 residues.

The rearrangement links TRBV13 to TRBJ1-1, with 8 bases aligning to TRBD1. This CDR3 comprises 15 residues. Losses at the gene ends were 5 bases for V and 1 base for J; bases not matched to a gene: 6. Germline CDR1 PRHDT, CDR2 FYEKMQ (reference sequence). CDR3 sequence (DNA): TGTGCCAGCAGCACAGGGGGGGGCAGGAACACTGAAGCTTTCTTT. Protein product: CASSTGGGRNTEAFF.

The chain uses TRBV11-2 and TRBJ2-7; D remains ambiguous. Germline V gives CDR1 SGHAT, CDR2 FQNNGV. V dropped 2 bases and J dropped 4 bases, with 6 bases sitting between them. CDR3 length equals 12 residues. The CDR3 region is CASSLQDYEQYF. The CDR3 coding sequence is TGTGCCAGCAGCTTACAGGATTACGAGCAGTACTTC.

The chain combines TRBV2 with TRBJ2-2; TRBD2 agrees at 7 bases. The junction had 12 bases not matched to a gene; V was cut back by 4 bases and J by 4 bases. The CDR3 runs to 17 residues. The germline gives CDR1 SNHLY, CDR2 FYNNEI. CDR3 sequence reads: CASSARQATSSTGELFF. CDR3 nucleotide sequence: TGTGCCAGCAGTGCCCGACAAGCGACTAGCAGCACCGGGGAGCTGTTTTTT.

The chain uses TRBV6-5 and TRBJ1-2; tentative D call: TRBD1 (5 bases). The CDR3 extends over 14 amino acids. Deletions cut 4 bases from V and 3 bases from J, with 12 bases between. Germline-derived CDR1 and CDR2 are MNHEY and SVGAGI. This CDR3 reads CASSSIAGDYGYTF. The CDR3 nucleotides read TGTGCCAGCAGTTCCATAGCGGGGGACTATGGCTACACCTTC.

The chain recombines TRBV5-1 with TRBJ1-2, with 9 positions matching TRBD1. Germline V CDR1 and CDR2: SGHRS, YFSETQ. Trimming at V came to 0 bases and at J to 6 bases, leaving 6 bases not matched to a gene. The CDR3 runs to 15 residues. CDR3 protein: CASSLAGTGSDGYTF. Written as DNA, the CDR3 is TGCGCCAGCAGCTTGGCCGGGACAGGGTCGGATGGCTACACCTTC.

This clone was detected many times. The chain employs TRBV4-2 and TRBJ2-7; the match to TRBD2 covers 12 bases. This CDR3 region has 16 residues. Trimming cost V 4 bases and J 4 bases; bases outside gene matches: 8. Germline CDR1 and CDR2: LGHNA and YNFKEQ. DNA for the CDR3: TGTGCCAGCAGCCTTGAGACTAGCGGGAGTAGGTACGAGCAGTACTTC. Translating it yields CASSLETSGSRYEQYF.

This clone has a handful of counts. V usage is TRBV3-1 (or the pseudogene TRBV3-2) and J usage is TRBJ1-1, with no clear D. The ends were cut back, 4 bases at V and 8 bases at J, with 23 bases in the middle. Germline loops: CDR1 LGHDT, CDR2 YNNKEL (reference sequence). The length of the CDR3 is 16 residues. The CDR3 loop is CASSLTSSHPKVEAFF. CDR3 DNA: TGTGCCAGCAGCCTCACTAGCTCCCATCCGAAGGTGGAAGCTTTCTTT.